A selection of T cell receptor beta chains follows, all from one sample in a study of shared clonotypes between healthy human individuals. Repertoires were generated with immunoSEQ multiplex PCR, while TCRdb's copy carries only in-frame clones and drops some. Among 400,000 to 600,000 clones listed, over 60% were seen once. The sequenced sample was PBMCs. Every receptor here comes from a woman aged 40 to 50 in good health. Some clones in this sample may be carry-over from other donors' samples. The CDR3 runs from the conserved cysteine through the conserved F or W. Fields, in order: D gene, clone size, V gene, J gene, CDR3 DNA, CDR3 protein. D genes are given only for firm matches. Only some rows state a clone size, as once, few, many or a class for expanded clones.

>NA|NA|TRBV11-3|TRBJ2-1
TGTGCCAGCAGCCTAGACGGACTAAGTGAGCAGTTCTTC
CASSLDGLSEQFF
>TRBD1|NA|TRBV10-3|TRBJ2-1
TGTGCCATCAGGGGGGACAGGGGCGGAACGGGAGCCGGCTACAATGAGCAGTTCTTC
CAIRGDRGGTGAGYNEQFF
>TRBD2|NA|TRBV4-2|TRBJ2-3
TGTGCCAGCAGCCAGGGGCTCCCCGGCGGGAGGGCCGATACGCAGTATTTT
CASSQGLPGGRADTQYF
>NA|NA|TRBV12-5|TRBJ2-1
TGTGCTAGTGGATCAGGAGGGCCAGGGAAGGAGCAGTTCTTC
CASGSGGPGKEQFF
>NA|NA|TRBV5-1|TRBJ1-2
TGCGCCAGCAGCTTGGAACCCCGTGGTACGTCTGGCTACACCTTC
CASSLEPRGTSGYTF
>NA|NA|TRBV7-3|TRBJ1-2
TGTGCCAGCAGCTTACCAGGACTTAATGGCTACACCTTC
CASSLPGLNGYTF
>TRBD1|NA|TRBV27|TRBJ2-3
TGTGCCAGCAGATCCACGTCAACAGGGGGCACGCAGTATTTT
CASRSTSTGGTQYF
>NA|NA|TRBV7-2|TRBJ2-3
TGTGCCAGCAGCTCCCTCCCTTGGGATACGCAGTATTTT
CASSSLPWDTQYF
>TRBD2|NA|TRBV5-5|TRBJ2-7
TGTGCCAGCAGCTTGGCCGCTAGCGGGAGTGCTTACGAGCAGTACTTC
CASSLAASGSAYEQYF
>NA|NA|TRBV7-3|TRBJ1-1
TGTGCCAGCAGACAGGGCCTAAACACTGAAGCTTTCTTT
CASRQGLNTEAFF
>TRBD1|NA|TRBV7-2|TRBJ1-1
TGTGCCAGCAGCAGACAGGGGATAGACACTGAAGCTTTCTTT
CASSRQGIDTEAFF
>TRBD1|few|TRBV28|TRBJ1-2
TGTGCCAGCAGGGCGGGACAGGGGGCTAGTGGCTACACCTTC
CASRAGQGASGYTF
>NA|NA|TRBV6-6|TRBJ1-1
TGTGCCAGCAGTTCCCACAGGGACACTGAAGCTTTCTTT
CASSSHRDTEAFF
>NA|many|TRBV14|TRBJ1-2
TGTGCCAGCAGCCAGACTGACGGACGCTATGGCTACACCTTC
CASSQTDGRYGYTF
>TRBD1|NA|TRBV5-1|TRBJ2-3
TGCGCCAGCAGCTACTTGACAGGGAGCACAGATACGCAGTATTTT
CASSYLTGSTDTQYF
>NA|NA|TRBV7-3|TRBJ2-3
TGTGCCAGCAGCTTAATAATGTCAGGTGATACGCAGTATTTT
CASSLIMSGDTQYF
>NA|NA|TRBV15|TRBJ2-5
TGTGCCACCAGCAGAGATCGTGGGGATCAAGAGACCCAGTACTTC
CATSRDRGDQETQYF
>NA|NA|TRBV27|TRBJ2-7
TGTGCCAGCAGTTTAGAAGCAGATAGCTCCTACGAGCAGTACTTC
CASSLEADSSYEQYF
>TRBD1|NA|TRBV5-1|TRBJ1-4
TGCGCCAGCAGCTTGGAAGGGACAGAAGATGAAAAACTGTTTTTT
CASSLEGTEDEKLFF
>NA|NA|TRBV14|TRBJ2-5
TGTGCCAGCAGCCCCCTTAATCAAGAGACCCAGTACTTC
CASSPLNQETQYF
>NA|once|TRBV14|TRBJ2-7
TGTGCCAGCAGCCAAGAATTGACGGGGGAGCTCGAGCAGTACTTC
CASSQELTGELEQYF
>TRBD1|NA|TRBV30|TRBJ1-1
TGTGCCTGGGAGACAGGGGCGGCCACTGAAGCTTTCTTT
CAWETGAATEAFF
>NA|NA|TRBV27|TRBJ2-4
TGTGCCAGCAGGGTAGACTTTGGGAGTCCCTTCCAGTACTTC
CASRVDFGSPFQYF
>TRBD1|NA|TRBV28|TRBJ1-2
TGTGCCAGCAGGACAGGGGCCAAATATGGCTACACCTTC
CASRTGAKYGYTF
>NA|once|TRBV6-5|TRBJ2-1
TGTGCCAGCAGCCCCACAGGACGCTCCTACAATGAGCAGTTCTTC
CASSPTGRSYNEQFF
>NA|NA|TRBV11-2|TRBJ1-5
TGTGCCAGCAGCTTGTCAGCCTATAGCAATCAGCCCCAGCATTTT
CASSLSAYSNQPQHF
>NA|NA|TRBV6-1|TRBJ2-7
TGTGCCAGCAGGACGTTCGCAGGAGGAATTTACGAGCAGTACTTC
CASRTFAGGIYEQYF
>NA|few|TRBV7-2|TRBJ2-4
TGTGCCAGCAGCCGTACAGGGGGGGAAAACATTCAGTACTTC
CASSRTGGENIQYF
>TRBD2|NA|TRBV6-6|TRBJ2-4
TGTGCCAGCAGGGCACTAGCGGGAGGAGGAAACATTCAGTACTTC
CASRALAGGGNIQYF
>TRBD1|NA|TRBV10-2|TRBJ2-2
TGCGCCAGCAGTGAGTCCCGGGACAGGGCAACCGGGGAGCTGTTTTTT
CASSESRDRATGELFF
>NA|NA|TRBV9|TRBJ2-5
TGTGCCAGCAGTTTCTCGGGGACGGACCGAGAGACCCAGTACTTC
CASSFSGTDRETQYF
>NA|few|TRBV27|TRBJ1-1
TGTGCCAGCAGTTTAGGGGTGGCAGGGAGGTCTTTCTTT
CASSLGVAGRSFF
>TRBD2|NA|TRBV19|TRBJ2-2
TGTGCCAGTAGTAAACTAGCGTCCGCGAACACCGGGGAGCTGTTTTTT
CASSKLASANTGELFF
>NA|NA|TRBV18|TRBJ2-3
TGTGCCAGCTCACCAACAGGCGAGGATACGCAGTATTTT
CASSPTGEDTQYF
>NA|NA|TRBV11-2|TRBJ2-7
TGTGCCAGCAGCTGGGGGGCGAGCGGGCAGTACTTC
CASSWGASGQYF
>NA|NA|TRBV15|TRBJ2-7
TGTGCCACCAGCAGAGATCCTCCGGGTCGCGGTCGGCAGTACTTC
CATSRDPPGRGRQYF
>NA|NA|TRBV28|TRBJ2-7
TGTGCCAGCAGTCCACCCCCGAGGGGCACCTACGAGCAGTACTTC
CASSPPPRGTYEQYF
>NA|NA|TRBV4-1|TRBJ1-5
TGCGCCAGCAGCCAAGGGAGGGTGGGCAATCAGCCCCAGCATTTT
CASSQGRVGNQPQHF
>NA|few|TRBV5-1|TRBJ2-6
TGCGCCAGCAGCCCAGCCCTAGGAGGGGCCAACGTCCTGACTTTC
CASSPALGGANVLTF
>NA|NA|TRBV18|TRBJ1-5
TGTGCCAGCTCACCACTGAAAGCGAGCAATCAGCCCCAGCATTTT
CASSPLKASNQPQHF
>TRBD2|NA|TRBV11-2|TRBJ2-7
TGTGCCAGCAGCCTGGGACTAGGATTATACGAGCAGTACTTC
CASSLGLGLYEQYF
>NA|NA|TRBV30|TRBJ2-5
TGTGCCTGCCCGTCACGGGGATTGGAGACCCAGTACTTC
CACPSRGLETQYF
>NA|NA|TRBV29-1|TRBJ2-5
TGCAGCGCCCCCCTTTTCGGGAGTGGGGAGACCCAGTACTTC
CSAPLFGSGETQYF
>TRBD2|NA|TRBV28|TRBJ2-7
TGTGCCAGCCGTGACGACCTAGCGGTCTACGAGCAGTACTTC
CASRDDLAVYEQYF
>TRBD1|NA|TRBV9|TRBJ1-3
TGTGCCAGCAGCGGAGGACAGGGCCCTGGAAACACCATATATTTT
CASSGGQGPGNTIYF
>TRBD2|NA|TRBV5-5|TRBJ2-1
TGTGCCAGCAGCCGTGGGCTAGCGGCAATCAATGAGCAGTTCTTC
CASSRGLAAINEQFF
>NA|NA|TRBV14|TRBJ1-5
TGTGCCAGCAGCCAGGGAGGTGGATTGGGCCAGCATTTT
CASSQGGGLGQHF
>NA|once|TRBV6-1|TRBJ2-7
TGTGCCAGCTCGGGACAAAGAAGGACCGAGCAGTACTTC
CASSGQRRTEQYF